This T cell receptor beta chain derives from a study of cytomegalovirus exposure and HLA in healthy donors. The study's findings and limits: Clonal expansion was found to be greater in HLA-associated TCR beta chains than in equally common others in a later analysis. Associated with cytomegalovirus, according to the listing, were 150 to 200 TCR beta chains.

Note on this clone: Antigen unknown.

The CDR3 spans 16 residues. Use of 60 Vbeta and 13 Jbeta primers characterized the PCR. Here immunoSEQ multiplex PCR was the method, and the copy in TCRdb shows in-frame clones only, minus some. The sample has roughly 130,000 clones; approximately 80% are singletons. Participants comprised healthy donors of bone marrow. This sequence was found in a woman aged 40 to 49 in good health and CMV-seronegative. The chain carries TRBV21-1 and TRBJ2-3; TRBD2, as called in the table, went unchecked against the DNA. TRBV21-1 is a documented pseudogene. Sample: PBMCs. This CDR3 is CASSKDCGGIKDTQYF. DNA for the CDR3: TGTGCCAGCAGCAAAGACTGCGGGGGGATAAAAGATACGCAGTATTTT.